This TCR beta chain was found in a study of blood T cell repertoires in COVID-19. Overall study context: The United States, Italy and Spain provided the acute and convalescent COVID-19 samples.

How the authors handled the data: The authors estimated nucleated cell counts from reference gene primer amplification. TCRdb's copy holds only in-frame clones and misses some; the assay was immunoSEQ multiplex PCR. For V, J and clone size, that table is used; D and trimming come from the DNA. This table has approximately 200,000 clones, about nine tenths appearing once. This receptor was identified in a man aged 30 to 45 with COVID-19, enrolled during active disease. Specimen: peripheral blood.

The CDR3 loop reads CATKGQKETQYF. The CDR3 nucleotides read TGTGCCACTAAGGGGCAGAAAGAGACCCAGTACTTC. The chain employs TRBV10-3 and TRBJ2-5, with a weak D call TRBD1 (5 bases). Trimming pared 10 bases from V and 3 bases from J, leaving 12 bases between. There are 12 residues in the CDR3. Looked up from germline, CDR1 is ENHRY and CDR2 is SYGVKD.